This TCR beta chain was captured by sequencing in a study of molecular identifiers for immune sequencing clone quantification. Sorted naive CD8 T cells were those defined as CD8+CD4-CCR7+CD45RA+. From germline, CDR1 is MDHEN and CDR2 SYDVKM. The CDR3 runs to 15 residues. V dropped 2 bases and J dropped 3 bases, with 11 bases sitting between them. Broader study findings: Barcode-sharing identical TCR molecules could underestimate highly expanded clone sizes. Beyond 20 RNA copies, clones held over 99% of effector molecules, compared with under 1% in naive cells.

This clonotype was seen ten or more times. Its antigen is unidentified. MiXCR, applied by TCRdb to the PCR reads, yields one record per CDR3 protein. Of tens of thousands of distinct CDR3 sequences in the sample, around 20% are singletons; the top ten hold roughly 7%. The V call is TRBV28, the J call TRBJ1-5; a weak D match, TRBD1 (5 bases). This sequence originates from a human donor in good health. Some libraries in this study had Jurkat cell RNA spiked in. Source material: naive CD8+ T cells from blood, with Jurkat cell RNA spiked in. Specified subset: FACS-sorted CD8+CD4-CCR7+CD45RA+ naive T cells. CDR3 in DNA: TGTGCCAGCAGTTTAGAACAGGCCCACAATCAGCCCCAGCATTTT. This sequence encodes CASSLEQAHNQPQHF.